This T cell receptor beta chain was captured in a study of T cell changes during pregnancy in multiple sclerosis. The length of the CDR3 is 14 residues. CDR1 is KGHSH and CDR2 is LQKENI in the germline V gene. Germline trimming cut 2 bases from V and 7 bases from J; bases unmatched to any gene: 4. The protocol was immunoSEQ multiplex PCR, while the TCRdb copy is restricted to in-frame clones and leaves out a portion. The sample records 60,000 to 65,000 clones, over 80% being singletons. The sequence was obtained from a female donor in good health, enrolled as a control in a pregnancy study. This sample comprised peripheral blood, obtained in the second trimester of pregnancy. The J gene is TRBJ1-1, the V gene TRBV18; 10 bases line up with TRBD1. CDR3 DNA sequence: TGTGCCAGCTCACCAGCGACAGGGGGCTTTGAAGCTTTCTTT. As protein: CASSPATGGFEAFF. The whole variable domain, filled in from reference TRBV18 and TRBJ1-1, reads NAGVMQNPRHLVRRRGQEARLRCSPMKGHSHVYWYRQLPEEGLKFMVYLQKENIIDESGMPKERFSAEFPKEGPSILRIQQVVRGDSAAYFCASSPATGGFEAFFGQGTRLTVV.